One sample yielded the 11 T cell receptor beta chains listed below, sequenced in a study of cytomegalovirus exposure and HLA in healthy donors. The repertoire was sequenced with immunoSEQ multiplex PCR; TCRdb's copy has only in-frame clones and lacks some. This sample has 120,000 to 150,000 clones, with roughly 89% found just once. Specimen: PBMCs. These receptors all come from a man between 18 and 35 years old in good health and CMV-seropositive.

The CDR3 nucleotides are TGCGCCAGCAGCTTGCTAGGGACTAGCGGGCGACTCTCCTACGAGCAGTACTTC. Encoded protein: CASSLLGTSGRLSYEQYF. J is TRBJ2-7 and V is TRBV5-1, with 12 bases aligning to TRBD2. The CDR3 spans 18 residues. Unmatched junction bases numbered 8, after V lost 1 base and J lost 0 bases. Germline CDR1 SGHRS, CDR2 YFSETQ.

This rearrangement joins TRBV5-1 to TRBJ2-3; 8 nucleotides match TRBD2. The CDR3 contains 15 residues. V lost 1 base to trimming and J lost 5 bases; unmatched junction nucleotides: 6. Germline lookup yields CDR1 SGHRS and CDR2 YFSETQ. The DNA of the CDR3 is TGCGCCAGCAGCTTGTTGGCGGGGGGATTAGATACGCAGTATTTT. It specifies CASSLLAGGLDTQYF.

The CDR3 sequence is CASSPTSRHLLDTQYF. CDR3 sequence (DNA): TGTGCCAGCAGTCCGACTAGCCGACACCTACTAGATACGCAGTATTTT. The V call is TRBV6-6, the J call TRBJ2-3; TRBD2 matches 7 bases. V lost 5 bases, J lost 5 bases, and 13 bases stayed unmatched. Germline V CDR1 and CDR2: MNHNY, SVGAGI (reference sequence). The CDR3 is made up of 16 amino acids.

This chain connects TRBV5-4 to TRBJ2-7; 12 nucleotides agree with TRBD2. Germline-derived CDR1 and CDR2 are SGHNT and YYREEE (reference sequence). Unmatched junction bases numbered 5, after V lost 0 bases and J lost 4 bases. This CDR3 comprises 16 residues. The CDR3 DNA sequence: TGTGCCAGCAGCTTGGGACTAGCGGGAGATCGGTACGAGCAGTACTTC. This translates into CASSLGLAGDRYEQYF. Based on the CDR3 plus reference TRBV5-4 and TRBJ2-7, the full variable domain is ETGVTQSPTHLIKTRGQQVTLRCSSQSGHNTVSWYQQALGQGPQFIFQYYREEENGRGNFPPRFSGLQFPNYSSELNVNALELDDSALYLCASSLGLAGDRYEQYFGPGTRLTVT.

The V and J genes are TRBV6-5 and TRBJ1-6, with 10 bases fitting TRBD1. V dropped 6 bases and J dropped 14; count of bases not matched to a gene: 7. Looked up from germline, CDR1 is MNHEY and CDR2 is SVGAGI. The CDR3 consists of 13 residues. In DNA, the CDR3 is TGTGCCAGCAGGGGGACAGGGGAAATAACCCTCCACTTT. Protein sequence: CASRGTGEITLHF.

The rearrangement uses TRBV4-1 and TRBJ1-1, with TRBD1 matching 9 bases. The CDR3 runs 16 residues. V shed 4 bases, J shed 5 bases, and the junction held 11 bases outside the gene matches. Looked up from germline, CDR1 is MGHRA and CDR2 is YSYEKL. The CDR3 DNA reads as TGCGCCAGCAGCCGGGGACAGGGTCCCCGGGGGACTGAAGCTTTCTTT. Protein sequence: CASSRGQGPRGTEAFF.

The CDR3 here is CASSQVGQYPLNIQYF. CDR3 sequence (DNA): TGCGCCAGCAGCCAAGTTGGGCAGTACCCCCTAAACATTCAGTACTTC. V gene TRBV4-1 combines with J gene TRBJ2-4; D gene unclear. The CDR3 sequence is 16 residues long. In germline, CDR1 is MGHRA, CDR2 YSYEKL. The V end lost 1 base, the J end lost 6 bases, and 16 bases lay between the germline ends.

This chain uses TRBV4-1 with TRBJ2-7; no reliable D call. The ends were cut back, 2 bases at V and 6 bases at J, with 17 bases in the middle. The CDR3 is made up of 15 amino acids. CDR1 MGHRA and CDR2 YSYEKL come from the germline V gene. The DNA of the CDR3 is TGCGCCAGCAGCCAATCCCCTCTGACACCGCCCGAGCAGTACTTC. This encodes CASSQSPLTPPEQYF.

The CDR3 loop is CASRPPGIDEQYF. The CDR3 DNA is TGTGCCAGCAGACCGCCGGGTATCGACGAGCAGTACTTC. The V and J genes are TRBV5-4 and TRBJ2-7, with no clear D. Looked up from germline, CDR1 is SGHNT and CDR2 is YYREEE (reference sequence). V was pared by 5 bases and J by 5 bases, with 14 bases between. This CDR3 is built from 13 residues. The variable domain in full, completed from reference TRBV5-4 and TRBJ2-7, reads ETGVTQSPTHLIKTRGQQVTLRCSSQSGHNTVSWYQQALGQGPQFIFQYYREEENGRGNFPPRFSGLQFPNYSSELNVNALELDDSALYLCASRPPGIDEQYFGPGTRLTVT.

The chain couples TRBV28 to TRBJ1-3; D unclear. The length of the CDR3 is 14 residues. The V end lost 8 bases, the J end lost 4 bases, and 15 bases lay between the germline ends. Germline lookup yields CDR1 MDHEN and CDR2 SYDVKM. The CDR3 DNA reads as TGTGCCAGCTACACAAGTTTGTCGGGAAACACCATATATTTT. This gives the protein CASYTSLSGNTIYF.

The chain recombines TRBV5-1 with TRBJ2-3; tentative D call: TRBD1 (5 bases). This CDR3 comprises 13 residues. Germline V gene data show CDR1 as SGHRS and CDR2 as YFSETQ. V lost 3 bases and J lost 7, with 12 bases in between. Here the CDR3 reads CASSSRATHTQYF. The CDR3 DNA reads as TGCGCCAGCAGCTCCAGGGCGACTCATACGCAGTATTTT.